A selection of T cell receptor beta chains follows, all from one sample in a study of T cell responses to AZD1222 COVID-19 vaccine. Repertoires were generated with immunoSEQ multiplex PCR, while TCRdb's copy carries only in-frame clones and drops some. In the table there are about 75,000 clones, about nine tenths of which are singletons. The material was peripheral blood, obtained 28 days after the second AZD1222 dose. Source of these receptors: an adult who received the AZD1222 COVID-19 vaccine. Both conserved end residues are part of each CDR3. A D gene is named only where the DNA matches it firmly. Expanded clones are given a class, and other clones once, few, many or no size at all.

clone_size,j_call,v_call,d_call,cdr3_nt,cdr3_aa
NA,TRBJ1-6,TRBV10-2,NA,TGCGCCAGCAGTGAGCCCCGTTCACCCCTCCACTTT,CASSEPRSPLHF
NA,TRBJ2-2,TRBV5-4,TRBD1,TGTGCCAGCAGCAGGGGACAGGGGGCGATCGGCGGGGAGCTGTTTTTT,CASSRGQGAIGGELFF
NA,TRBJ1-5,TRBV7-2,NA,TGTGCCAGCAGCTTACAACAGGGAACCTCCTCTGGGCCCCAGCATTTT,CASSLQQGTSSGPQHF
NA,TRBJ2-7,TRBV29-1,TRBD2,TGCAGCGTCCCCGGACTAGACTCCTACGAGCAGTACTTC,CSVPGLDSYEQYF
NA,TRBJ1-2,TRBV3-1/TRBV3-2,NA,TGTGCCAGCAGCCTAAAATCAGGGACCCAGGCCTATGGCTACACCTTC,CASSLKSGTQAYGYTF
NA,TRBJ1-1,TRBV5-1,TRBD1,TGCGCCAGCAGCCGACTAGGACAGGGGGCTGTAAGAACTGAAGCTTTCTTT,CASSRLGQGAVRTEAFF
NA,TRBJ1-1,TRBV30,NA,TGTGCCTGGAGGTCAGGGGAGAACACTGAAGCTTTCTTT,CAWRSGENTEAFF
NA,TRBJ1-5,TRBV6-1,NA,TGTGCCAGCAGTGACGCGGGGGCCTTGGGTTCGAAACCCCAGCATTTT,CASSDAGALGSKPQHF
once,TRBJ1-1,TRBV7-9,NA,TGTGCCAGCAGAGAGGGGAGGGAAGCTTTCTTT,CASREGREAFF
NA,TRBJ2-2,TRBV7-3,NA,TGTGCCAGCAGCTTAACTTCTCAGAACACCGGGGAGCTGTTTTTT,CASSLTSQNTGELFF
NA,TRBJ2-3,TRBV11-2,NA,TGTGCCAGCACTAACCCCAGCACAGATACGCAGTATTTT,CASTNPSTDTQYF
NA,TRBJ1-4,TRBV15,NA,TGTGCCACCAGCAGAGATTCAGGTGAAAAACTGTTTTTT,CATSRDSGEKLFF
NA,TRBJ1-1,TRBV3-1/TRBV3-2,TRBD1,TGTGCCAGCCAGGGACAGGGTGGGACTGAAGCTTTCTTT,CASQGQGGTEAFF
NA,TRBJ2-5,TRBV5-6,NA,TGTGCCAGCACCTGGATGAGGATGGAGACCCAGTACTTC,CASTWMRMETQYF
NA,TRBJ1-3,TRBV7-9,TRBD1,TGTGCCAGCAGCAGCCGGGACAGGGTAGACACCATATATTTT,CASSSRDRVDTIYF
NA,TRBJ1-6,TRBV5-1,TRBD1,TGCGCCAGCAGGGGCACCGGGACAGCAAATTCACCCCTCCACTTT,CASRGTGTANSPLHF
NA,TRBJ1-1,TRBV4-1,TRBD1,TGCGCCAGCAGCCACAGTACGCGACAGGGGAACACTGAAGCTTTCTTT,CASSHSTRQGNTEAFF
NA,TRBJ2-2,TRBV7-2,NA,TGTGCCAGCAGCTCTGAGTGGAGGGCCGGGGAGCTGTTTTTT,CASSSEWRAGELFF
NA,TRBJ2-7,TRBV2,TRBD1,TGTGCCAGCAGTGTGATGGACAGGGGAATGACCTACGAGCAGTACTTC,CASSVMDRGMTYEQYF
once,TRBJ2-1,TRBV11-2,TRBD2,TGTGCCAGCAGACTAGCGGGGGTCCACAATGAGCAGTTCTTC,CASRLAGVHNEQFF
NA,TRBJ2-7,TRBV28,TRBD2,TGTGCCAGCAGTTCTCTAGCGGGACCCTACGAGCAGTACTTC,CASSSLAGPYEQYF
NA,TRBJ1-1,TRBV5-1,NA,TGCGCCAGCAGCCCTCAATTGGGCGAGTTAAACACTGAAGCTTTCTTT,CASSPQLGELNTEAFF